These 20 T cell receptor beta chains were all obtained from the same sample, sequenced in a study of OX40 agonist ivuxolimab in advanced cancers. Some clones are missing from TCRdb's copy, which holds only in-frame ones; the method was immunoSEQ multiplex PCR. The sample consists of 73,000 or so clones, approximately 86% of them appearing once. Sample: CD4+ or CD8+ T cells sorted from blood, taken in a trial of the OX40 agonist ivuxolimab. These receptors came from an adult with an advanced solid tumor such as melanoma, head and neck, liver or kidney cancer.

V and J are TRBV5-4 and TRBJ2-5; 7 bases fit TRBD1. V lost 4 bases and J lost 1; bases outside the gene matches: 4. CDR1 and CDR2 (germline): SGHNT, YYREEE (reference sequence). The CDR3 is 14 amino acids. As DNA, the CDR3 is TGTGCCAGCAGCCCGGGACAGATCCAAGAGACCCAGTACTTC. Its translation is CASSPGQIQETQYF.

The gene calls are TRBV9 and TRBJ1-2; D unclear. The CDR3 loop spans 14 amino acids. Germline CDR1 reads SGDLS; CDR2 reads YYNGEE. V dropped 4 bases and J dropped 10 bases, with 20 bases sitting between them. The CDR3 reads CASSTPQLLGDYTF. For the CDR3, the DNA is TGTGCCAGCAGCACCCCACAGCTTTTAGGAGACTACACCTTC.

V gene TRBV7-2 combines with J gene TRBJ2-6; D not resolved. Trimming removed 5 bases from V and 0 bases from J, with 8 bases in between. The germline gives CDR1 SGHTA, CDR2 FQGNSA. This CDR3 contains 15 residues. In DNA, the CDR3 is TGTGCCAGCAGCCCGGACGGCTCTGGGGCCAACGTCCTGACTTTC. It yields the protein CASSPDGSGANVLTF. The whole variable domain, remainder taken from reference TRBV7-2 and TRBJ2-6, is GAGVSQSPSNKVTEKGKDVELRCDPISGHTALYWYRQSLGQGLEFLIYFQGNSAPDKSGLPSDRFSAERTGGSVSTLTIQRTQQEDSAVYLCASSPDGSGANVLTFGAGSRLTVL.

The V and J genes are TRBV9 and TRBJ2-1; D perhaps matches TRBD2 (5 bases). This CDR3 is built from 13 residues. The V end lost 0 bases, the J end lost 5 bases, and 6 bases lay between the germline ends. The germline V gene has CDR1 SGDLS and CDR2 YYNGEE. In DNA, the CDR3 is TGTGCCAGCAGCGTAGGAGGGAACAATGAGCAGTTCTTC. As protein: CASSVGGNNEQFF.

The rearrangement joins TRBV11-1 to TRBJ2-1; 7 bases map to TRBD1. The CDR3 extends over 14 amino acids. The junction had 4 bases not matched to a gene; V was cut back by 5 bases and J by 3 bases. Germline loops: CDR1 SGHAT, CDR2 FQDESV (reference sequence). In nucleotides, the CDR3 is TGTGCCAGCAGCCTCCAGGGGGTCTACAATGAGCAGTTCTTC. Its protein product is CASSLQGVYNEQFF.

The CDR3 coding sequence is TGTGCCAGCAGCTTAGGGAGGGGGTACACCGGGGAGCTGTTTTTT. As protein: CASSLGRGYTGELFF. This chain uses TRBV11-2 with TRBJ2-2; the D call may be TRBD1 or TRBD2 (6 bases each). V lost 1 base and J 3 bases, leaving 9 bases between the germline ends. There are 15 residues in the CDR3. CDR1 SGHAT and CDR2 FQNNGV come from the germline V gene.

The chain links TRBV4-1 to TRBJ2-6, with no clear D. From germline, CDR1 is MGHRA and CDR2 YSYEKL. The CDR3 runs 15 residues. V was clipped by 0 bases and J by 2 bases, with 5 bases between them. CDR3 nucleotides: TGCGCCAGCAGCCAAGAGGGGACTGGGGCCAACGTCCTGACTTTC. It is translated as CASSQEGTGANVLTF.

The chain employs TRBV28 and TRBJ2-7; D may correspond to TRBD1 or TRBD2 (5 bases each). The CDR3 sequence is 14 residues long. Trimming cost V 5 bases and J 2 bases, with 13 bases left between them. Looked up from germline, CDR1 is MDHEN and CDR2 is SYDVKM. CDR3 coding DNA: TGTGCCAGCAGTGGGGCGAGGGTTCCCTACGAGCAGTACTTC. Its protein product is CASSGARVPYEQYF.

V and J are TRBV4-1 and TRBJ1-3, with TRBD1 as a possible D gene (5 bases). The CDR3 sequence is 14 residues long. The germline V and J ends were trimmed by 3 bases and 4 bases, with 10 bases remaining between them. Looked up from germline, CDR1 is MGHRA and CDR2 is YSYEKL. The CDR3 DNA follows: TGCGCCAGCAGCCAGGGGGACGGCGGAAACACCATATATTTT. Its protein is CASSQGDGGNTIYF.

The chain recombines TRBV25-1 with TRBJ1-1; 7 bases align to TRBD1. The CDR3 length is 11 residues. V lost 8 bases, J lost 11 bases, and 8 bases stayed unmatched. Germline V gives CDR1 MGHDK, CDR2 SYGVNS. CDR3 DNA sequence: TGTGCCAGCCTGGACAGGTTTAGGGCTTTCTTT. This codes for CASLDRFRAFF. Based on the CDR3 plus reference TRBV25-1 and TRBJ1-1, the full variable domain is EADIYQTPRYLVIGTGKKITLECSQTMGHDKMYWYQQDPGMELHLIHYSYGVNSTEKGDLSSESTVSRIRTEHFPLTLESARPSHTSQYLCASLDRFRAFFGQGTRLTVV.

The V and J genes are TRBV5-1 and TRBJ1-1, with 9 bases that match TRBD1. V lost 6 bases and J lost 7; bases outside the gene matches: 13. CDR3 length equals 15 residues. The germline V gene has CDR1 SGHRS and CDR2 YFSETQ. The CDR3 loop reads CASTKTGTGSLEAFF. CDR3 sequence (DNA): TGCGCCAGCACCAAAACCGGGACAGGGAGTCTTGAAGCTTTCTTT.

The CDR3 DNA sequence: TGTGCCAGCAGCCCCTCGACAGGGCATCGAGAGACCCAGTACTTC. Translation gives CASSPSTGHRETQYF. The chain is built from TRBV7-3 and TRBJ2-5, with 7 bases fitting TRBD1. V dropped 5 bases and J dropped 4; count of bases not matched to a gene: 10. CDR1 is SGHTA and CDR2 is FQGTGA in the germline V gene. This CDR3 has 15 amino acids. Supplemented by reference TRBV7-3 and TRBJ2-5, the full variable domain reads GAGVSQTPSNKVTEKGKYVELRCDPISGHTALYWYRQSLGQGPEFLIYFQGTGAADDSGLPNDRFFAVRPEGSVSTLKIQRTERGDSAVYLCASSPSTGHRETQYFGPGTRLLVL.

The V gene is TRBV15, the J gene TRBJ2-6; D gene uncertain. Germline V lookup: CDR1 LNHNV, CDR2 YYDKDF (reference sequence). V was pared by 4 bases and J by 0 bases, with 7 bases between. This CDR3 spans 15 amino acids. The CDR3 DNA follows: TGTGCCACCAGCACACACCTCTCTGGGGCCAACGTCCTGACTTTC. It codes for CATSTHLSGANVLTF.

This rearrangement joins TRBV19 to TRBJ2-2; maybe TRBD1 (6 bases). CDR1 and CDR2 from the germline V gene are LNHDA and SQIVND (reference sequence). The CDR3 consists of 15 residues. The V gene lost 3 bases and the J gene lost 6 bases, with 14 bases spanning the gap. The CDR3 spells CASSMRQGNSGELFF. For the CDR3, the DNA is TGTGCCAGTAGTATGCGGCAGGGGAATTCCGGGGAGCTGTTTTTT.

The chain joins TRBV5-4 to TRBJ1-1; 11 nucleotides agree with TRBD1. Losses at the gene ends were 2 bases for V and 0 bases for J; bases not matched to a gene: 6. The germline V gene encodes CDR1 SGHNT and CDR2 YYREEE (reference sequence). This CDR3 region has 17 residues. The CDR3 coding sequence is TGTGCCAGCAGCTTACCCCGGGACAGGGGGTTGAACACTGAAGCTTTCTTT. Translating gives CASSLPRDRGLNTEAFF.

DNA of the CDR3: TGTGCCAGCAGCGCCGACCGCGCCGAGGAGACCCAGTACTTC. Its protein is CASSADRAEETQYF. This rearrangement joins TRBV7-3 to TRBJ2-5; D gene uncertain. This CDR3 has 14 amino acids. V lost 5 bases and J 5 bases, leaving 15 bases between the germline ends. CDR1 is SGHTA, CDR2 FQGTGA, per germline.

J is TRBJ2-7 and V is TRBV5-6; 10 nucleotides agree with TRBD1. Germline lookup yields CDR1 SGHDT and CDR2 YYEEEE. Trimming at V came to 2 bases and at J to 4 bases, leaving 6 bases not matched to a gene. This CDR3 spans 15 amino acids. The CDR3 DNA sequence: TGTGCCAGCAGCTTACCCGGGACAGGGGATTACGAGCAGTACTTC. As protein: CASSLPGTGDYEQYF.

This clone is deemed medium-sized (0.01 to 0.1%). The CDR3 region is CASRRGGGTGELFF. CDR3 sequence (DNA): TGTGCCAGCCGCCGGGGCGGCGGCACCGGGGAGCTGTTTTTT. This chain joins TRBV6-1 and TRBJ2-2, with D perhaps matching TRBD1 or TRBD2 (5 bases each). The germline V gene has CDR1 MNHNS and CDR2 SASEGT. CDR3 size: 14 residues. The V end was cut by 8 bases, the J end by 4 bases, with 14 bases between.

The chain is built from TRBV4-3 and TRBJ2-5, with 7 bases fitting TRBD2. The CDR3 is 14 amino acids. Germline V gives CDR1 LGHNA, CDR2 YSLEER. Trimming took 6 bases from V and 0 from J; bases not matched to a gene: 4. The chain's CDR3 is CASSSGGNQETQYF. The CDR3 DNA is TGCGCCAGCAGTTCCGGGGGGAACCAAGAGACCCAGTACTTC.

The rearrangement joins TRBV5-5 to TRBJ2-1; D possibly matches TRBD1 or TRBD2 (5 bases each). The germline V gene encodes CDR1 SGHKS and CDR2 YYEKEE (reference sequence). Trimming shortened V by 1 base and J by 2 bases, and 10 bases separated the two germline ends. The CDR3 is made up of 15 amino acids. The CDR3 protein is CASSLRGETYNEQFF. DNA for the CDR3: TGTGCCAGCAGCTTGAGAGGGGAAACCTACAATGAGCAGTTCTTC.